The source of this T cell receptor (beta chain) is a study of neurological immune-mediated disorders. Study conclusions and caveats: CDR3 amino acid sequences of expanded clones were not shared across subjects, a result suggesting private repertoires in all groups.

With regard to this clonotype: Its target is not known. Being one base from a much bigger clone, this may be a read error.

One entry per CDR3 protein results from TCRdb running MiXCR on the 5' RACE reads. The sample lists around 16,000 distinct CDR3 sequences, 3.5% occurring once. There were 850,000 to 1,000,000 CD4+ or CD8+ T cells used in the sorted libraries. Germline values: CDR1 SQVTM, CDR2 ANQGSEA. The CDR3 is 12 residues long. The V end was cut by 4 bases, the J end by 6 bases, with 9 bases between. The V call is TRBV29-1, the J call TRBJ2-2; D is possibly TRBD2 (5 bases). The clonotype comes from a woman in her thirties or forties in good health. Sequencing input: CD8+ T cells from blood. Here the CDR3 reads CSVGRGSGELFF. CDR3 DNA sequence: TGCAGCGTTGGGAGAGGGTCCGGGGAGCTGTTTTTT.